This TCR beta chain was captured in a study of blood T cells in healthy people across ages. CDR1 SGHTA and CDR2 FQGNSA come from the germline V gene. CDR3 length: 16 amino acids. The V and J ends lost 5 bases and 0 bases respectively, with 16 bases between them. For the second PCR, which ran for roughly 6 to 12 cycles, a sample-barcoded 5' primer and a J-beta primer mix were used. Every cDNA molecule bore a tag from a template-switch adaptor containing 12 random nucleotides. One entry per CDR3 protein results from TCRdb running MiXCR on the 5' RACE reads. The profile covers 750,000 to 1,000,000 distinct CDR3 sequences, with almost 30% appearing a single time and about 10% taken by the ten largest. This clonotype was seen only a few times. These data also featured in a second study, about T cells of mothers and their children.

The chain combines TRBV7-2 with TRBJ1-1; no firm D call. Material for sequencing was blood. The TCR sequence derives from a woman between 40 and 50 years old in good health. The CDR3 region is CASSTTAPTVNTEAFF. The CDR3 DNA reads TGTGCCAGCAGCACAACCGCGCCGACGGTGAACACTGAAGCTTTCTTT.